These 10 T cell receptor beta chains share one sample of origin, sequenced in a study of cytomegalovirus exposure and HLA in healthy donors. Profiling relied on immunoSEQ multiplex PCR, and the TCRdb table lists in-frame clones only, not all of them. The data show approximately 41,000 clones, approximately 92% seen once. The specimen sequenced was PBMCs. These receptors originate from a man younger than 35 in good health and CMV-seronegative.

The rearrangement joins TRBV19 to TRBJ2-1; TRBD2 matches at 10 bases. In germline, CDR1 is LNHDA, CDR2 SQIVND (reference sequence). J was trimmed by 7 bases and V by 7 bases; bases with no gene match: 10. This CDR3 is built from 15 residues. In nucleotides, the CDR3 is TGTGCCAGTATTTCTCGAGCGGGGGGGCCGAATGAGCAGTTCTTC. Amino acid sequence: CASISRAGGPNEQFF.

V is TRBV28 and J is TRBJ2-7; 9 bases are a match to TRBD1. Germline trimming cut 6 bases from V and 0 bases from J; bases unmatched to any gene: 9. Germline lookup yields CDR1 MDHEN and CDR2 SYDVKM. This CDR3 is 16 amino acids long. The CDR3 nucleotides are TGTGCCAGCAGCCCGCCCGGGACAGGGAGCTCCTACGAGCAGTACTTC. Amino acids: CASSPPGTGSSYEQYF.

By sample share, this clone is medium-sized. V usage is TRBV10-1 and J usage is TRBJ2-5; 7 bases align to TRBD1. Germline CDR1 and CDR2: WNHNN and SYGVQD (reference sequence). The junction had 8 bases not matched to a gene; V was cut back by 2 bases and J by 5 bases. This CDR3 has 15 residues. CDR3 in amino acids: CASSEGTGDVETQYF. CDR3 DNA sequence: TGCGCCAGCAGTGAGGGAACAGGGGATGTGGAGACCCAGTACTTC.

The chain combines TRBV28 with TRBJ2-3, with D possibly matching TRBD2 (6 bases). This CDR3 region has 12 residues. Germline V gives CDR1 MDHEN, CDR2 SYDVKM. V lost 8 bases to trimming and J lost 3 bases, with 9 bases between them. CDR3: CASQAGTDTQYF. The CDR3 DNA reads as TGTGCCAGCCAGGCGGGAACAGATACGCAGTATTTT.

In its sample, this clone was seen a few times. The chain is built from TRBV25-1 and TRBJ2-7, with a weak D call TRBD2 (6 bases). Germline lookup yields CDR1 MGHDK and CDR2 SYGVNS. The CDR3 is made up of 16 amino acids. V gave up 6 bases and J gave up 1 base, with 19 bases separating them. CDR3 sequence: CASSGAWGDHSYEQYF. CDR3 nucleotides: TGTGCCAGCAGCGGGGCCTGGGGGGACCATTCCTACGAGCAGTACTTC.

CDR3 sequence (DNA): TGTGCCAGTAGTATAGGTATGAACACTGAAGCTTTCTTT. Its translation: CASSIGMNTEAFF. The gene calls are TRBV19 and TRBJ1-1; no clear D. Germline V gene sequence: CDR1 LNHDA, CDR2 SQIVND (reference sequence). Trimming stripped 1 base from V and 0 bases from J, with 3 bases between. The CDR3 loop spans 13 amino acids.

This CDR3 reads CASSLGTGAQDTQYF. The CDR3 region has the DNA TGCGCCAGCAGCTTGGGGACAGGGGCACAAGATACGCAGTATTTT. The chain uses TRBV5-1 and TRBJ2-3, with 9 positions matching TRBD1. CDR1 is SGHRS and CDR2 is YFSETQ in the germline V gene. The CDR3 extends over 15 amino acids. J gave up 5 bases and V 0 bases, and 4 bases lay outside the gene matches.

This rearrangement joins TRBV18 to TRBJ2-5; no firm D call. The CDR3 has 11 amino acids. Trimming shortened V by 6 bases and J by 3 bases, and 5 bases separated the two germline ends. Germline V gives CDR1 KGHSH, CDR2 LQKENI. CDR3: CASSPEETQYF. CDR3 DNA sequence: TGTGCCAGCTCGCCGGAAGAGACCCAGTACTTC.

V usage is TRBV2 and J usage is TRBJ2-7; TRBD2 matches 7 bases. V shed 5 bases and J 4 bases; nucleotides not matched to a gene: 11. Per germline, CDR1 SNHLY and CDR2 FYNNEI. The CDR3 length is 15 residues. CDR3 DNA sequence: TGTGCCAGCAGTAAAGGGACTATCGAATTATACGAGCAGTACTTC. It is translated as CASSKGTIELYEQYF.

The chain joins TRBV7-9 to TRBJ2-1, with a tentative D call TRBD2 (6 bases). Trimming removed 3 bases at V and 15 bases at J, with 9 bases between. The V gene's germline CDR1 is SEHNR and CDR2 FQNEAQ (reference sequence). This CDR3 spans 10 amino acids. Written as DNA, the CDR3 is TGTGCCAGCAGCTTGGAGGGTCTGTTCTTC. It translates to CASSLEGLFF.